This entry lists 12 T cell receptor beta chains sequenced from one sample in a study of blood T cell repertoires in COVID-19. TCRdb's table, derived via immunoSEQ multiplex PCR, lists solely in-frame clones and lacks some. This table holds some 120,000 clones, roughly nine tenths found once. The sequenced sample consisted of peripheral blood. The receptors were sampled from a man between 60 and 75 years old with COVID-19, enrolled during active disease.

The genes are TRBV19 and TRBJ1-2, with D perhaps matching TRBD1 (6 bases). Germline-derived CDR1 and CDR2 are LNHDA and SQIVND (reference sequence). V shed 2 bases and J shed 3 bases, with 10 bases lying between them. This CDR3 spans 14 amino acids. As DNA, the CDR3 is TGTGCCAGTAGTATATATTCAGGGGACTATGGCTACACCTTC. Translating it yields CASSIYSGDYGYTF.

The chain couples TRBV27 to TRBJ2-7; 7 bases line up with TRBD1. With V trimmed by 5 bases and J by 2 bases, 12 bases remained unmatched. Germline V lookup: CDR1 MNHEY, CDR2 SMNVEV (reference sequence). The CDR3 is made up of 16 amino acids. CDR3: CASSRTRTGLTYEQYF. Written as DNA, the CDR3 is TGTGCCAGCAGTCGGACAAGGACAGGCCTAACCTACGAGCAGTACTTC.

The rearrangement links TRBV4-3 to TRBJ1-5; D is possibly TRBD1 (6 bases). This CDR3 has 16 residues. Germline CDR1 LGHNA, CDR2 YSLEER. The V end lost 0 bases, the J end lost 1 base, and 10 bases lay between the germline ends. CDR3 nucleotide sequence: TGCGCCAGCAGCCAAGACCCAGGGGCCAGCAATCAGCCCCAGCATTTT. This gives the protein CASSQDPGASNQPQHF.

The chain employs TRBV3-1 (or the pseudogene TRBV3-2) and TRBJ2-7, with a possible D match to TRBD1 (6 bases). Trimming took off 0 bases at V and 9 bases at J, with 21 bases between the two ends. This CDR3 has 16 residues. The V gene's germline CDR1 is LGHDT and CDR2 YNNKEL (reference sequence). The CDR3 loop reads CASSQEGAGEIYAQYF. DNA for the CDR3: TGTGCCAGCAGCCAAGAAGGGGCAGGGGAGATATATGCGCAGTACTTC.

This sequence joins TRBV7-9 and TRBJ1-1; perhaps TRBD1 as D (5 bases). This CDR3 is 14 amino acids long. CDR1 is SEHNR, CDR2 FQNEAQ, per germline (reference sequence). With 5 bases removed from V and 6 bases from J, the gap between germline ends came to 16 bases. DNA of the CDR3: TGTGCCAGCAGCCAATTAGCCAGGGCATCTGAAGCTTTCTTT. It encodes CASSQLARASEAFF.

The gene calls are TRBV28 and TRBJ2-7; a possible D gene is TRBD1 (5 bases). The CDR3 loop spans 15 amino acids. In germline, CDR1 is MDHEN, CDR2 SYDVKM. The V gene lost 10 bases and the J gene lost 3 bases, with 22 bases spanning the gap. CDR3 region: CATASAGNKNYEQYF. CDR3 bases: TGTGCCACCGCCTCGGCAGGGAATAAGAACTACGAGCAGTACTTC.

Here the CDR3 reads CASSTTTNQPQHF. As DNA, the CDR3 is TGTGCCAGCTCAACGACAACAAATCAGCCCCAGCATTTT. The chain couples TRBV6-4 to TRBJ1-5; D not certain. This CDR3 contains 13 residues. Germline V gene sequence: CDR1 MRHNA, CDR2 SNTAGT. V lost 8 bases to trimming and J lost 4 bases, with 12 bases between them.

The rearrangement links TRBV29-1 to TRBJ1-2; 8 bases map to TRBD1. Germline V gives CDR1 SQVTM, CDR2 ANQGSEA. Losses at the gene ends were 7 bases for V and 8 bases for J; bases not matched to a gene: 9. The CDR3 runs to 12 residues. The CDR3 region is CSASDRAVGYTF. The DNA of the CDR3 is TGCAGCGCCTCGGACAGGGCGGTAGGCTACACCTTC.

The genes are TRBV6-5 and TRBJ1-1, with D hard to call. From germline, CDR1 is MNHEY and CDR2 SVGAGI. Trimming pared 5 bases from V and 11 bases from J, leaving 9 bases between. The CDR3 runs to 10 residues. CDR3 sequence (DNA): TGTGCCAGCAGTAGGAGAGGGGCTTTCTTT. Translation: CASSRRGAFF.

The chain carries TRBV18 and TRBJ1-2; no clear D gene. From germline, CDR1 is KGHSH and CDR2 LQKENI. CDR3 length: 12 residues. The V and J ends lost 3 bases and 4 bases respectively, with 6 bases between them. The CDR3 bases are TGTGCCAGCTCACCGGGCACCTATGGCTACACCTTC. Amino acids: CASSPGTYGYTF.

The chain employs TRBV28 and TRBJ2-7; 8 bases map to TRBD1. The CDR3 totals 15 residues. In germline, CDR1 is MDHEN, CDR2 SYDVKM. The V segment lost 6 bases and the J segment 3 bases; nucleotides outside the gene matches: 10. The CDR3 loop is CASSPAPDRDYEQYF. CDR3 bases: TGTGCCAGCAGCCCTGCACCGGACAGGGACTACGAGCAGTACTTC.

V is TRBV6-5 and J is TRBJ1-1, with D unclear. The CDR3 is 14 residues long. The V gene's germline CDR1 is MNHEY and CDR2 SVGAGI. V lost 2 bases to trimming and J lost 7 bases, with 14 bases between them. The CDR3 region has the DNA TGTGCCAGCAGTTACAGTCGGGGAAGTTTTGAAGCTTTCTTT. It specifies CASSYSRGSFEAFF.